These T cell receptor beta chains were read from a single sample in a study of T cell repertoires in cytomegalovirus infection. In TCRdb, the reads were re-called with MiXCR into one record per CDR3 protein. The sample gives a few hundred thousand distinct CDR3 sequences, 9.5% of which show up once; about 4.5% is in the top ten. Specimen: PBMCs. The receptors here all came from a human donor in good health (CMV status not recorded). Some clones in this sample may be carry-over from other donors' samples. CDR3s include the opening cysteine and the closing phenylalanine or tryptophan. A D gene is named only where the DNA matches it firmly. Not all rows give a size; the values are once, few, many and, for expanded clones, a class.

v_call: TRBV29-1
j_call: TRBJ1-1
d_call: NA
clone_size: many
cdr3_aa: CSVDPLMNTEAFF
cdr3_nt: TGCAGCGTTGATCCCCTCATGAACACTGAAGCTTTCTTT

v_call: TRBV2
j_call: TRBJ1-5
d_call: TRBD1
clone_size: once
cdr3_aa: CASSPGQGIQPQHF
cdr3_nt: TGTGCCAGCAGTCCGGGACAGGGGATTCAGCCCCAGCATTTT

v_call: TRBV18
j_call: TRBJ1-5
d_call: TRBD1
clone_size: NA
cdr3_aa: CASSLGQISNQPQHF
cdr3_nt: TGTGCCAGCTCATTGGGACAGATTAGCAATCAGCCCCAGCATTTT

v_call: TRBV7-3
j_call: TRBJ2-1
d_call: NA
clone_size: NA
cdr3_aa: CARIRGSKQFF
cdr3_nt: TGTGCCAGAATCCGAGGGAGCAAGCAGTTCTTC

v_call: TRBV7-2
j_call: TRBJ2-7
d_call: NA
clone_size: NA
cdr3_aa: CASSLEEDPPYEQYF
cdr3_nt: TGTGCCAGCAGCTTAGAAGAGGATCCCCCCTACGAGCAGTACTTC

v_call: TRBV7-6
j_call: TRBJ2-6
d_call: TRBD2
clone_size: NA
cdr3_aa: CASSGGAGANVLTF
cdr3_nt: TGTGCCAGCTCGGGAGGGGCTGGGGCCAACGTCCTGACTTTC

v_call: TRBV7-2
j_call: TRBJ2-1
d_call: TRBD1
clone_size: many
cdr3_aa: CASSAQGGTGPLNEQFF
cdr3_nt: TGTGCCAGCAGCGCCCAAGGGGGGACAGGGCCTTTGAATGAGCAGTTCTTC

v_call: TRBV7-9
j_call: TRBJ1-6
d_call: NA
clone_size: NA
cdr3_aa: CASSLWGFSVKNSPLHF
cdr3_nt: TGTGCCAGCAGCTTGTGGGGGTTTTCAGTCAAAAATTCACCCCTCCACTTT

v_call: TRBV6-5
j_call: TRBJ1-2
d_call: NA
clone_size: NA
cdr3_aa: CASSRTTGTGSNYGYTF
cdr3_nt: TGTGCCAGCAGCCGAACAACCGGGACCGGCTCTAACTATGGCTACACCTTC

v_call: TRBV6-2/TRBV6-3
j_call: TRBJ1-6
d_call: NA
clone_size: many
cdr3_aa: CASRPDGGPLHF
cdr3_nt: TGTGCCAGCAGACCCGACGGGGGGCCCCTCCACTTT

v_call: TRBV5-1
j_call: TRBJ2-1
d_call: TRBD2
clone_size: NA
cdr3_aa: CASSLAGLAGYNEQFF
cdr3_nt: TGCGCCAGCAGCTTGGCCGGGCTAGCGGGCTACAATGAGCAGTTCTTC

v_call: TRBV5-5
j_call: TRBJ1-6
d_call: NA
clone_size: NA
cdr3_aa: CASGFTIDRNSPLHF
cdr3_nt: TGTGCCAGCGGCTTTACAATTGACCGAAATTCACCCCTCCACTTT

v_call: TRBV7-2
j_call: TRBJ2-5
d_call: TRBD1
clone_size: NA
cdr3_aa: CASSIQQGAGETQYF
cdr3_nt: TGTGCCAGCAGCATCCAGCAGGGGGCAGGGGAGACCCAGTACTTC

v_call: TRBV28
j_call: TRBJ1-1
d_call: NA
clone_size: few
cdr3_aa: CASRERPTNTEAFF
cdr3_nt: TGTGCCAGCAGAGAACGACCCACGAACACTGAAGCTTTCTTT

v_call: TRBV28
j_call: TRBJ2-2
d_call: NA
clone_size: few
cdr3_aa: CASIRMGGTGELFF
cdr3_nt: TGTGCCAGCATCCGAATGGGGGGCACCGGGGAGCTGTTTTTT